The TCR beta chain described here comes from a study of cytomegalovirus exposure and HLA in healthy donors. Overall study findings and caveats: In a later analysis, DRB1 alleles had the most associated TCRs; HLA-C alleles the fewest. Later analysis associated a missense DCLRE1C variant with TCR beta V- and J-gene trimming.

Each donor was nominally healthy when sampled (though unrecorded immune exposures were likely). This CDR3 is 15 amino acids long. V lost 4 bases and J lost 3, with 13 bases in between. Per germline, CDR1 SGDLS and CDR2 YYNGEE. 60 Vbeta and 13 Jbeta primers were used in PCR. Clones were sequenced by immunoSEQ multiplex PCR, and TCRdb holds only the in-frame ones, with some missing. Among 200,000 or so clones listed, about four fifths were seen once. A word on this clone: What it recognizes is unknown.

The clonotype was recovered from a boy aged 2-15 years in good health and CMV-seronegative. The V gene is TRBV9, the J gene TRBJ1-4, with D possibly matching TRBD1 (6 bases). Sequenced sample: PBMCs. CDR3 sequence reads: CASSPYSGANEKLFF. CDR3 coding DNA: TGTGCCAGCAGCCCTTATTCAGGGGCTAATGAAAAACTGTTTTTT.